These T cell receptor beta chains were read from a single sample in a study of shared clonotypes between healthy human individuals. Sequencing used immunoSEQ multiplex PCR; TCRdb keeps in-frame clones, though not all of them. The sample holds more than 2 million clones, 93% seen once. Input material: naive CD8+ T cells from PBMCs. Every receptor here comes from a man aged 18-30 years in good health. Some clones in this sample may be carry-over from other donors' samples. CDR3s include the opening cysteine and the closing phenylalanine or tryptophan. Each record gives: CDR3 protein, CDR3 DNA, clone size, J gene, V gene, D gene. A D gene is named only where the DNA matches it firmly. Clone size is stated in some rows and not others, as once, few, many or a class when expanded.

cdr3_aa: CASSSWTELGNTIYF
cdr3_nt: TGTGCCAGCAGCTCGTGGACGGAACTAGGAAACACCATATATTTT
clone_size: .
j_call: TRBJ1-3
v_call: TRBV7-2
d_call: .

cdr3_aa: CASSLDRDSGNTIYF
cdr3_nt: TGTGCCAGCAGCCTGGACAGGGACTCTGGAAACACCATATATTTT
clone_size: .
j_call: TRBJ1-3
v_call: TRBV4-2
d_call: TRBD1

cdr3_aa: CASSLESAREQYF
cdr3_nt: TGCGCCAGCAGCTTGGAGTCAGCTCGCGAGCAGTACTTC
clone_size: .
j_call: TRBJ2-7
v_call: TRBV5-1
d_call: .

cdr3_aa: CAGSLWQGLALDTQYF
cdr3_nt: TGTGCCGGCAGCTTGTGGCAGGGACTAGCTCTGGATACGCAGTATTTT
clone_size: .
j_call: TRBJ2-3
v_call: TRBV5-5
d_call: TRBD2

cdr3_aa: CASSIGGTEAFF
cdr3_nt: TGTGCCAGCAGCATCGGAGGCACTGAAGCTTTCTTT
clone_size: .
j_call: TRBJ1-1
v_call: TRBV28
d_call: .

cdr3_aa: CASSPHAGEFNYEQYF
cdr3_nt: TGTGCCAGCAGCCCCCACGCAGGGGAGTTTAACTACGAGCAGTACTTC
clone_size: .
j_call: TRBJ2-7
v_call: TRBV7-8
d_call: .

cdr3_aa: CASRGYGYTF
cdr3_nt: TGTGCCAGCAGGGGCTATGGCTACACCTTC
clone_size: .
j_call: TRBJ1-2
v_call: TRBV6-5
d_call: .

cdr3_aa: CASSSVGGRSLYNEQFF
cdr3_nt: TGTGCCAGCAGCTCCGTCGGCGGGAGGTCCCTCTACAATGAGCAGTTCTTC
clone_size: .
j_call: TRBJ2-1
v_call: TRBV7-8
d_call: TRBD2

cdr3_aa: CASSLVGGGETQYF
cdr3_nt: TGTGCCAGCAGCTTAGTTGGCGGGGGAGAGACCCAGTACTTC
clone_size: .
j_call: TRBJ2-5
v_call: TRBV7-9
d_call: TRBD2

cdr3_aa: CASSSPGDRPSYEQYF
cdr3_nt: TGTGCCAGCAGCTCCCCCGGAGACAGGCCCTCCTACGAGCAGTACTTC
clone_size: .
j_call: TRBJ2-7
v_call: TRBV5-4
d_call: .

cdr3_aa: CASSGTSTYNEQFF
cdr3_nt: TGTGCCAGCTCCGGGACTAGCACCTACAATGAGCAGTTCTTC
clone_size: .
j_call: TRBJ2-1
v_call: TRBV28
d_call: TRBD2

cdr3_aa: CASSVGREQYF
cdr3_nt: TGTGCCAGCAGCGTAGGTAGAGAGCAGTACTTC
clone_size: .
j_call: TRBJ2-7
v_call: TRBV9
d_call: .

cdr3_aa: CASSQALITDTQYF
cdr3_nt: TGCGCCAGCAGCCAGGCCCTTATTACAGATACGCAGTATTTT
clone_size: .
j_call: TRBJ2-3
v_call: TRBV4-1
d_call: .

cdr3_aa: CASSNWGETDTQYF
cdr3_nt: TGTGCCAGCAGCAATTGGGGGGAGACAGATACGCAGTATTTT
clone_size: .
j_call: TRBJ2-3
v_call: TRBV21-1
d_call: .

cdr3_aa: CASSFREQYF
cdr3_nt: TGTGCCAGCAGTTTCAGGGAGCAGTACTTC
clone_size: .
j_call: TRBJ2-7
v_call: TRBV28
d_call: .

cdr3_aa: CASSQSWRAYNEQFF
cdr3_nt: TGCGCCAGCAGTCAATCGTGGAGGGCCTACAATGAGCAGTTCTTC
clone_size: .
j_call: TRBJ2-1
v_call: TRBV23-1
d_call: .

cdr3_aa: CASSKTGVGYEQYF
cdr3_nt: TGTGCCAGCAGTAAAACAGGGGTCGGCTACGAGCAGTACTTC
clone_size: .
j_call: TRBJ2-7
v_call: TRBV28
d_call: TRBD1

cdr3_aa: CASSLWGLSSTGELFF
cdr3_nt: TGTGCCAGCAGCTTATGGGGGCTTTCGAGCACCGGGGAGCTGTTTTTT
clone_size: .
j_call: TRBJ2-2
v_call: TRBV7-2
d_call: .

cdr3_aa: CASSLEQTTYTDTQYF
cdr3_nt: TGCGCCAGCAGCTTGGAACAGACAACGTACACAGATACGCAGTATTTT
clone_size: .
j_call: TRBJ2-3
v_call: TRBV5-1
d_call: .

cdr3_aa: CAWIGRALYNEQFF
cdr3_nt: TGTGCCTGGATAGGGCGGGCCCTCTACAATGAGCAGTTCTTC
clone_size: .
j_call: TRBJ2-1
v_call: TRBV30
d_call: .

cdr3_aa: CASTIGTVYGYTF
cdr3_nt: TGTGCCAGCACCATCGGGACGGTCTATGGCTACACCTTC
clone_size: .
j_call: TRBJ1-2
v_call: TRBV11-2
d_call: .

cdr3_aa: CASSTGNQPQHF
cdr3_nt: TGTGCCAGCTCGACAGGGAATCAGCCCCAGCATTTT
clone_size: .
j_call: TRBJ1-5
v_call: TRBV28
d_call: TRBD1

cdr3_aa: CASRQPLNTEAFF
cdr3_nt: TGTGCCAGCAGACAGCCCTTGAACACTGAAGCTTTCTTT
clone_size: .
j_call: TRBJ1-1
v_call: TRBV11-3
d_call: .

cdr3_aa: CASSQGLYYEQYF
cdr3_nt: TGCGCCAGCAGCCAAGGGCTGTATTACGAGCAGTACTTC
clone_size: .
j_call: TRBJ2-7
v_call: TRBV4-3
d_call: .

cdr3_aa: CASSLVGMLAGVKNGELFF
cdr3_nt: TGCGCCAGCAGCTTGGTAGGGATGCTAGCGGGAGTGAAGAACGGGGAGCTGTTTTTT
clone_size: once
j_call: TRBJ2-2
v_call: TRBV5-1
d_call: TRBD2

cdr3_aa: CASSSAGGSITDNYGYTF
cdr3_nt: TGTGCCAGCAGCAGTGCTGGAGGGTCGATCACCGATAACTATGGCTACACCTTC
clone_size: .
j_call: TRBJ1-2
v_call: TRBV9
d_call: .

cdr3_aa: CASSPSVASTTGSYEQYF
cdr3_nt: TGTGCCAGCTCACCAAGTGTGGCCAGCACAACGGGGTCCTACGAGCAGTACTTC
clone_size: .
j_call: TRBJ2-7
v_call: TRBV18
d_call: .

cdr3_aa: CASSLDLYEQYF
cdr3_nt: TGTGCCAGCAGCTTGGACCTCTACGAGCAGTACTTC
clone_size: .
j_call: TRBJ2-7
v_call: TRBV7-9
d_call: .

cdr3_aa: CASSLRTSGLPNEQFF
cdr3_nt: TGCGCCAGCAGCCTCCGGACTAGCGGGCTCCCCAATGAGCAGTTCTTC
clone_size: .
j_call: TRBJ2-1
v_call: TRBV5-1
d_call: TRBD2

cdr3_aa: CASSPTNTEAFF
cdr3_nt: TGTGCCAGCAGCCCCACGAACACTGAAGCTTTCTTT
clone_size: .
j_call: TRBJ1-1
v_call: TRBV6-1
d_call: .

cdr3_aa: CASRLQGGVTNTEAFF
cdr3_nt: TGTGCCAGCAGGTTACAGGGTGGTGTGACGAACACTGAAGCTTTCTTT
clone_size: .
j_call: TRBJ1-1
v_call: TRBV27
d_call: .

cdr3_aa: CASSVANSPFYEQYF
cdr3_nt: TGTGCCAGCAGCGTAGCCAACTCTCCCTTCTACGAGCAGTACTTC
clone_size: .
j_call: TRBJ2-7
v_call: TRBV9
d_call: .

cdr3_aa: CSVETGNTIYF
cdr3_nt: TGCAGCGTTGAAACGGGAAACACCATATATTTT
clone_size: .
j_call: TRBJ1-3
v_call: TRBV29-1
d_call: .

cdr3_aa: CASSQIIRVNGGEKLFF
cdr3_nt: TGTGCCAGCAGCCAAATAATCAGGGTCAACGGGGGTGAAAAACTGTTTTTT
clone_size: .
j_call: TRBJ1-4
v_call: TRBV5-8
d_call: .